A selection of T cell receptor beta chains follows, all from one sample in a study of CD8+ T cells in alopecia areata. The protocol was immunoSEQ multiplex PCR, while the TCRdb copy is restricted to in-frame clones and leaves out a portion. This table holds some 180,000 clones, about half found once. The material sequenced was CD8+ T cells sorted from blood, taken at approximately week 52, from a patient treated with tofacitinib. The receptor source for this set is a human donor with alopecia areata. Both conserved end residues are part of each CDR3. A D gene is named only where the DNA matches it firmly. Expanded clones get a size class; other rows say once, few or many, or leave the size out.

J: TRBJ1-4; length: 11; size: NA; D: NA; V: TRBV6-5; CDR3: CASSPGDKLFF; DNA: TGTGCCAGCAGCCCCGGGGACAAACTGTTTTTT
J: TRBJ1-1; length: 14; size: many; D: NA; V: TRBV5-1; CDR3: CASFRDPSYTEAFF; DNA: TGCGCCAGCTTCCGGGACCCCAGCTACACTGAAGCTTTCTTT
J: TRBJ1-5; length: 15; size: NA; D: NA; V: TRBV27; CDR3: CASSLQGYSNQPQHF; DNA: TGTGCCAGCAGTTTACAGGGGTATAGCAATCAGCCCCAGCATTTT
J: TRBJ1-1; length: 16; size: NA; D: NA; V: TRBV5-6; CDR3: CASSLYVGELNTEAFF; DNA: TGTGCCAGCAGCTTGTATGTCGGGGAATTGAACACTGAAGCTTTCTTT
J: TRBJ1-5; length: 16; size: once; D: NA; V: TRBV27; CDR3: CASSLGGHYSNQPQHF; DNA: TGTGCCAGCAGTTTGGGGGGACATTATAGCAATCAGCCCCAGCATTTT
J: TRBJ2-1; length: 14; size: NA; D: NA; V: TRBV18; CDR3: CASSPTPAHNEQFF; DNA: TGTGCCAGCTCACCAACCCCCGCGCACAATGAGCAGTTCTTC
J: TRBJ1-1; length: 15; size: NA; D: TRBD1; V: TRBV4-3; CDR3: CASSQLTGGFTEAFF; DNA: TGCGCCAGCAGCCAGCTAACAGGGGGCTTCACTGAAGCTTTCTTT
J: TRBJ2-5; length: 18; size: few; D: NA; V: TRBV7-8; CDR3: CASSSRSLSKGPVETQYF; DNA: TGTGCCAGCAGCTCCCGCTCCCTGTCCAAGGGGCCTGTGGAGACCCAGTACTTC
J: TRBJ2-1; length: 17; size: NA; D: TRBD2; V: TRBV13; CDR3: CASSKEGYGGAGNEQFF; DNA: TGTGCCAGCAGCAAAGAAGGGTACGGGGGGGCAGGGAATGAGCAGTTCTTC
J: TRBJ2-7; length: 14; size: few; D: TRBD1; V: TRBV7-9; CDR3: CASSFGTAPYEQYF; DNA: TGTGCCAGCAGTTTCGGGACAGCGCCCTACGAGCAGTACTTC
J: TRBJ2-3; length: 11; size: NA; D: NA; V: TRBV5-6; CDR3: CASSLTDTQYF; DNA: TGTGCCAGCAGTTTGACAGATACGCAGTATTTT
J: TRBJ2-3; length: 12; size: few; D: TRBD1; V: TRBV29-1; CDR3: CSVETGADTQYF; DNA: TGCAGCGTTGAGACAGGGGCAGATACGCAGTATTTT
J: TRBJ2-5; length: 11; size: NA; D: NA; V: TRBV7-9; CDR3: CASSSQQTQYF; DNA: TGTGCCAGCAGCTCCCAACAGACCCAGTACTTC
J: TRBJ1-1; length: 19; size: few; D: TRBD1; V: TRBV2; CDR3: CASSVRTGEPRRKNTEAFF; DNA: TGTGCCAGCAGTGTCAGGACAGGAGAGCCCCGCCGGAAGAACACTGAAGCTTTCTTT
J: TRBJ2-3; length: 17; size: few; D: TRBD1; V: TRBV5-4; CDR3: CASSLEEGADGTDTQYF; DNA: TGTGCCAGCAGCTTGGAAGAGGGGGCGGATGGCACAGATACGCAGTATTTT
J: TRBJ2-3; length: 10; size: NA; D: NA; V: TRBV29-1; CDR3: CSVLSDTQYF; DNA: TGCAGCGTCCTCAGTGATACGCAGTATTTT
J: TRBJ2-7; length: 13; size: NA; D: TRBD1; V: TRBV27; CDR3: CATAFGTGGEQYF; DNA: TGTGCCACCGCCTTCGGGACAGGGGGCGAGCAGTACTTC
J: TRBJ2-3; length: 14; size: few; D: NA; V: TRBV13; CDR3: CASSLWGTADTQYF; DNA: TGTGCCAGCAGCTTATGGGGTACAGCAGATACGCAGTATTTT
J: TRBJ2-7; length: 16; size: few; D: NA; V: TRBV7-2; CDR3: CASSLGVGGGGSEQYF; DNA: TGTGCCAGCAGCTTAGGGGTAGGCGGCGGAGGTAGCGAGCAGTACTTC
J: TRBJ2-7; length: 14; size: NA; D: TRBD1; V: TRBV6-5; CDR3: CASSDDRASYEQYF; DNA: TGTGCCAGCAGTGATGACAGGGCCTCCTACGAGCAGTACTTC
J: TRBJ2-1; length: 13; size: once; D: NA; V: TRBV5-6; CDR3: CASSPPTRNEQFF; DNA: TGTGCCAGCAGCCCCCCCACGCGCAATGAGCAGTTCTTC
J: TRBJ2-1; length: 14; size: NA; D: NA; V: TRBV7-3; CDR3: CASSLELASNEQFF; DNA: TGTGCCAGCAGCTTGGAGCTAGCGTCCAATGAGCAGTTCTTC
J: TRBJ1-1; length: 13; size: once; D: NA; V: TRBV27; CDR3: CASSPTEPPEAFF; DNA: TGTGCCAGTAGCCCGACGGAGCCTCCCGAAGCTTTCTTT
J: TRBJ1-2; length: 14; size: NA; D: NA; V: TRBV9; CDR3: CASSAEGEDYGYTF; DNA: TGTGCCAGCAGCGCAGAGGGGGAAGACTATGGCTACACCTTC
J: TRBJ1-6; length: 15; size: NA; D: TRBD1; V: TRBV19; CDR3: CASSPSTGSDSPLHF; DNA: TGTGCCAGTAGTCCATCGACAGGGTCGGATTCACCCCTCCACTTT
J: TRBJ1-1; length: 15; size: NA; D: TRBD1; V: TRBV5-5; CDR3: CASSQGGQFGTEAFF; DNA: TGTGCCAGCAGCCAGGGGGGACAGTTCGGCACTGAAGCTTTCTTT
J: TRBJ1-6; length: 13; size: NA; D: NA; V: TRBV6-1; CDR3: CATKDEYNSPLHF; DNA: TGTGCCACCAAGGACGAGTACAATTCACCCCTCCACTTT
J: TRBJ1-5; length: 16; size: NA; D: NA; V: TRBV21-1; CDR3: CASSIRAGSSNQPQHF; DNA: TGTGCCAGCAGCATCCGAGCGGGGTCGAGCAATCAGCCCCAGCATTTT
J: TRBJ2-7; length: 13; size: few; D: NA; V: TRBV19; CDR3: CASNGEQQTEQYF; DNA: TGTGCCTCCAACGGGGAGCAGCAGACCGAGCAGTACTTC
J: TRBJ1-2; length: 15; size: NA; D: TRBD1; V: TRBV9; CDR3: CASSTHGTANYGYTF; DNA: TGTGCCAGCAGCACCCACGGGACAGCTAACTATGGCTACACCTTC
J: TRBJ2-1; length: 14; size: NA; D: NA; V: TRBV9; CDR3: CASSGPESYNEQFF; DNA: TGTGCCAGCAGCGGCCCAGAGTCCTACAATGAGCAGTTCTTC
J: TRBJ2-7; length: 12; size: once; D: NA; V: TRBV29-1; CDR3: CSVGESSYEQYF; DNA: TGCAGCGTTGGGGAGAGCTCCTACGAGCAGTACTTC
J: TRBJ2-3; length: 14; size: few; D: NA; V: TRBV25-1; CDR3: CASSKGGGTNTQYF; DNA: TGTGCCAGCAGCAAAGGAGGGGGTACTAATACGCAGTATTTT
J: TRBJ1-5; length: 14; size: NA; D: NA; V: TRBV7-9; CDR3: CASSWGLGNQPQHF; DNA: TGTGCCAGCAGCTGGGGGCTCGGCAATCAGCCCCAGCATTTT
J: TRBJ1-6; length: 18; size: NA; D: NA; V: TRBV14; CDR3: CASSHSHRESSYNSPLHF; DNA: TGTGCCAGCAGCCATTCTCATAGAGAGAGCTCCTATAATTCACCCCTCCACTTT
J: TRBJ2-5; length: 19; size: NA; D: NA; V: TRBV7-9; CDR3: CASSEWEGVHGALQETQYF; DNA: TGTGCCAGCAGCGAATGGGAGGGGGTCCACGGGGCTCTCCAAGAGACCCAGTACTTC
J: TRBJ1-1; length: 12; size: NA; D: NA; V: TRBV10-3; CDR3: CAISEGGPEAFF; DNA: TGTGCCATCAGTGAGGGTGGGCCTGAAGCTTTCTTT
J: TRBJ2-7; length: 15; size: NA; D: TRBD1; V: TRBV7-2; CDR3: CASSLALDRGYEQYF; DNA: TGTGCCAGCAGCTTAGCTTTGGACAGGGGCTACGAGCAGTACTTC
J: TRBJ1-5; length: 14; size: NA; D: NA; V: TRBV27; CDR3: CASSSFVGNQPQHF; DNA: TGTGCCAGCAGTTCGTTTGTCGGCAATCAGCCCCAGCATTTT
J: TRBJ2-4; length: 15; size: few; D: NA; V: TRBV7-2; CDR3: CASSPGAQGKNIQYF; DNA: TGTGCCAGCAGCCCCGGGGCACAGGGAAAAAACATTCAGTACTTC
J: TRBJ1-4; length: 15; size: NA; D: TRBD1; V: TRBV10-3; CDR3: CAIGDRGVFGEKLFF; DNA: TGTGCCATCGGAGACAGGGGAGTTTTCGGTGAAAAACTGTTTTTT
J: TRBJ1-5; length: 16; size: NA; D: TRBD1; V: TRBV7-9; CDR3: CASSSGQGASNQPQHF; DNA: TGTGCCAGCAGCTCCGGACAGGGGGCGAGCAATCAGCCCCAGCATTTT
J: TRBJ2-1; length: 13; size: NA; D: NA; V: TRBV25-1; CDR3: CASSEVWDNEQFF; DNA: TGTGCCAGCAGTGAAGTGTGGGACAATGAGCAGTTCTTC
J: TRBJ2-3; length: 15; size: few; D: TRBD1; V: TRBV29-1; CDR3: CSVEGAGQGTDTQYF; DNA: TGCAGCGTTGAAGGGGCGGGACAGGGAACAGATACGCAGTATTTT
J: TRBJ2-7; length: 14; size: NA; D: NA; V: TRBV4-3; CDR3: CASSQLRDVRGQYF; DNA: TGCGCCAGCAGCCAATTAAGGGACGTTCGCGGGCAGTACTTC
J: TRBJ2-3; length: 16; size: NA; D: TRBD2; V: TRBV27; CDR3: CASSTLAGPSTDTQYF; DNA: TGTGCCAGCAGTACACTAGCGGGGCCTAGCACAGATACGCAGTATTTT
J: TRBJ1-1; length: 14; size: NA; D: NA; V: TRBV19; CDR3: CASSIVGLGSEAFF; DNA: TGTGCCAGTAGTATTGTCGGGCTTGGCTCTGAAGCTTTCTTT
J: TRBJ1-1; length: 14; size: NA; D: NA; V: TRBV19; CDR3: CASTSREGHLEAFF; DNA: TGTGCCAGTACCTCTAGAGAAGGGCACCTTGAAGCTTTCTTT
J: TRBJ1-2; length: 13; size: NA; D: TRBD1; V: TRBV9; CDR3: CASSLDRDYGYTF; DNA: TGTGCCAGCAGTCTAGACAGGGACTATGGCTACACCTTC
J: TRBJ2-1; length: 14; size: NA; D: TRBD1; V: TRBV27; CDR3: CASSLVTGVNEQFF; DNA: TGTGCCAGCAGTTTAGTTACAGGGGTCAATGAGCAGTTCTTC
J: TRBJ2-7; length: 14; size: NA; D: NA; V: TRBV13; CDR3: CASSTRADYYEQYF; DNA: TGTGCCAGCAGCACCCGGGCCGATTACTACGAGCAGTACTTC
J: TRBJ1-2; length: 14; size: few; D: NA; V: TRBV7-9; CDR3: CASSPDTVNYGYTF; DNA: TGTGCCAGCAGCCCAGATACAGTTAACTATGGCTACACCTTC
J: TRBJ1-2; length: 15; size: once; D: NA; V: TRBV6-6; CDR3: CASSYSDRTFYGYTF; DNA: TGTGCCAGCAGTTACTCCGACAGGACCTTCTATGGCTACACCTTC
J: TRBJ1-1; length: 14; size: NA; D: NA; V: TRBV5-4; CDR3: CASSLSGLNTEAFF; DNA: TGTGCCAGCAGCTTGTCAGGCTTGAACACTGAAGCTTTCTTT
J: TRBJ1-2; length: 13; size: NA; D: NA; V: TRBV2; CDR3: CASSVEGGDGYTF; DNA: TGTGCCAGCAGTGTTGAGGGGGGCGATGGCTACACCTTC
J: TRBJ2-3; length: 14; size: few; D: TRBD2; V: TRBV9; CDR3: CASTGLAGTDTQYF; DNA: TGTGCCAGCACCGGGCTAGCGGGCACAGATACGCAGTATTTT
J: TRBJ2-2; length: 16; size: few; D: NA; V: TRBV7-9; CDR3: CASSGDPQSHTGELFF; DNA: TGTGCCAGCAGCGGGGATCCGCAGAGTCACACCGGGGAGCTGTTTTTT
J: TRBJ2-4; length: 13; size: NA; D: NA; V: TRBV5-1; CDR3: CASSLEAKNIQYF; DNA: TGCGCCAGCAGCTTGGAAGCCAAAAACATTCAGTACTTC
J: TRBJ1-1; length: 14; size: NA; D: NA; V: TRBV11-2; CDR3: CASSLEGLNTEAFF; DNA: TGTGCCAGCAGCTTAGAAGGCTTGAACACTGAAGCTTTCTTT
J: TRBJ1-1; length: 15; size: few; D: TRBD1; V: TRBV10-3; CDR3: CAISESTGLNTEAFF; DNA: TGTGCCATCAGTGAGTCGACAGGGCTGAACACTGAAGCTTTCTTT